One TCR beta chain is described in this entry. The data derive from a study of T cells after yellow fever vaccination. In germline, CDR1 is MNHEY, CDR2 SMNVEV (reference sequence). The CDR3 runs 16 residues. V shed 5 bases, J shed 0 bases, and the junction held 10 bases outside the gene matches. TCRdb reanalysed the 5' RACE reads using MiXCR and keeps one entry per CDR3 protein. The repertoire includes around 340,000 distinct CDR3 sequences, around an eighth of them detected once, and more than 3% sits in the top ten. The sample consisted of CD4+ T cells sorted from PBMCs, taken 15 days after the yellow fever booster vaccination. The chain employs TRBV27 and TRBJ2-7, with 7 nucleotides matching TRBD2. This clonotype was sampled from a man in his late teens or twenties who received the YFV17D yellow fever vaccine. In nucleotides, the CDR3 is TGTGCCAGCAGTCCCCGGAGCGGGGAACGCTCCTACGAGCAGTACTTC. Translating gives CASSPRSGERSYEQYF.